The clone carrying this TCR beta chain turned up a few times. No antigen is known for it. The data were obtained in a study of CD8 T cells in ankylosing spondylitis. Whole-study findings and limits: It was reported that disease-linked clones were significantly enriched in matched ankylosing spondylitis synovial fluid. Earlier reports found some motif variants in synovial fluid and blood in reactive arthritis. For ankylosing spondylitis blood, a TCR beta motif of about eight highly homologous variants appeared characteristic.

Looked up from germline, CDR1 is MNHNS and CDR2 is SASEGT. Trimming cost V 7 bases and J 10 bases; bases outside gene matches: 11. The CDR3 is made up of 14 amino acids. Generation of TCR beta libraries employed quantitative 5'-RACE incorporating molecular barcodes. TCRdb reanalysed the 5' RACE reads using MiXCR and keeps one entry per CDR3 protein. The sample has 350,000 or so distinct CDR3 sequences; approximately 14% are singletons. This receptor was identified in a male donor with ankylosing spondylitis or in good health (not recorded which). What was sequenced was blood, either unsorted or a sorted T cell fraction (not recorded which). The chain couples TRBV6-1 to TRBJ1-4, with 8 bases fitting TRBD1. CDR3 DNA: TGTGCCAGCATCCCAGGACAGGGAGTAGGAAAACTGTTTTTT. It yields the protein CASIPGQGVGKLFF.